This TCR beta chain comes out of a study of T cells and copy number aberrations in small-cell lung cancer (dated by TCRdb to 2020 to 2023). About the full investigation: Whole-exome sequencing of the same tumor regions was paired with TCR repertoire sequencing so that T cell metrics could be related to mutations and copy number aberrations. Tumor TCR data were available for 17 to 20 patients, and TCR data from both tumor and normal tissue were available for about 14 patients. What the study reported, not specific to this receptor: Tumors had lower T-cell density, richness and clonality than adjacent lung tissue, but the difference in density was not significant. All specimens consisted of formalin-fixed paraffin-embedded tissue, which is known to introduce sequencing artifacts. The study was limited by a small sample size because surgical resection is uncommon in small-cell lung cancer, and the findings require validation.

The junction shows trimming of 2 bases on V and 5 bases on J, plus 12 bases between the germline ends. Based on the germline V gene (reference sequence), the CDR1 and CDR2 sequences are LNHDA and SQIVND. Measured from the cysteine to the phenylalanine, the CDR3 is 14 residues long. Solely the CDR3 DNA is kept, with 42 bases framed from the first base. Concerning this clone: Its antigen is currently not known. No base quality values were provided; no much bigger clone lies one nucleotide off.

Using multiplexed V- and J-gene primers, the immunoSEQ hsTCRB Kit amplified TCR-beta CDR3 regions from genomic DNA. Unique DNA barcodes were added in a second PCR, and the samples were pooled together with one negative control and one positive control. Pooled TCR-beta libraries were sequenced on an Illumina MiSeq with a 150-cycle paired-end protocol. Regarding the original processing steps: Adaptive Biotechnologies processed the raw sequencing data into a report containing normalized, annotated TCR-beta repertoires. To compute T-cell density, TCR-beta templates were normalized to usable DNA, with usable DNA estimated through amplification of housekeeping genes. Clonality was defined as 1 minus Pielou's evenness, while richness was a count of unique rearrangements. TCRdb obtained this table from immuneACCESS and retained in-frame rearrangements with V and J assigned. These tables miss some clones; where compared with another copy, unresolved V genes account for less than half of the shortfall, and the remainder is unexplained. V and J calls and clone size come straight from that table; D and trimming were deduced from the DNA. Present in this sample are about 2,000 clones, 82% of which were seen just once. The ten top clones hold approximately 4.7% of the sample.

Patients with limited-stage small-cell lung cancer who underwent surgical resection in Hangzhou, China, between about 2008 and 2020 were included as donors. All donors had upfront surgery without preoperative chemotherapy or radiotherapy, and none received immunotherapy before or after surgery. In the sequenced cohort of more than 15 patients, every patient was either a smoker or a heavy second-hand smoker. Adjacent normal lung was collected at least 2 cm from the tumor margin and was morphologically confirmed by two pathologists to be free of malignant cells. To characterize heterogeneity of the T cell repertoire, the study applied multi-region TCR-beta sequencing to resected limited-stage small-cell lung cancers and to tumor-adjacent lung tissue. Genomic DNA was extracted from FFPE tissue using the AllPrep DNA/RNA FFPE Kit (Qiagen).

Sequenced: normal tissue next to the tumor. The receptor was derived from a man aged 45 to 65 with small cell lung cancer. The chain couples TRBV19 to TRBJ2-5, and possibly TRBD1, on 5 matching bases. The nucleotide sequence is TGTGCCAGTAGTATACCATTAAAGGGGGAGACCCAGTACTTC. Its product reads: CASSIPLKGETQYF. Full variable domain (CDR3 extended with the reference TRBV19 and TRBJ2-5 proteins): DGGITQSPKYLFRKEGQNVTLSCEQNLNHDAMYWYRQDPGQGLRLIYYSQIVNDFQKGDIAEGYSVSREKKESFPLTVTSAQKNPTAFYLCASSIPLKGETQYFGPGTRLLVL.